This passage covers 32 T cell receptor beta chains from one sample sequenced in a study of vaccination effects on CD4 cells after COVID-19. Pools of viral peptides were used by the ViraFEST assay to expand antigen-specific CD4+ T cells ahead of sequencing. Cells that had been cultured for roughly ten days were the source of isolated CD4+ T cells. Vaccination of participants consisted of two doses of either the BNT162b2 or mRNA-1273 vaccine. These TCRs are of unknown antigen specificity. Assay used: immunoSEQ multiplex PCR; TCRdb lists only in-frame clones, some missing. Altogether 14,000 or so clones are present, over 60% being singletons, with the ten largest covering 8% to 10%. The specimen comprised CD4+ T cells from PBMCs cultured with SARS-CoV-2 spike peptides, sampled after COVID-19 vaccination. These receptors originate from a human donor who received a COVID-19 vaccine.

This chain uses TRBV19 with TRBJ2-5; tentatively, D is TRBD1 (5 bases). From germline, CDR1 is LNHDA and CDR2 SQIVND (reference sequence). The CDR3 is made up of 13 amino acids. V was pared by 6 bases and J by 4 bases, with 12 bases between. The CDR3 is CASRGRAIETQYF. The CDR3 nucleotides are TGTGCCAGTAGAGGCAGGGCTATAGAGACCCAGTACTTC.

The chain couples TRBV2 to TRBJ1-2; perhaps TRBD1 as D (5 bases). The CDR3 sequence is 13 residues long. Germline CDR1 and CDR2: SNHLY and FYNNEI. Trimming left V 8 bases short and J 0 bases short, with 10 bases between. The CDR3 spells CASAQTANYGYTF. The CDR3, as DNA: TGTGCCAGCGCGCAGACAGCTAACTATGGCTACACCTTC.

This chain joins TRBV20-1 and TRBJ2-1; the D is unclear. The CDR3 extends over 11 amino acids. The ends were cut back, 7 bases at V and 8 bases at J, with 12 bases in the middle. The germline gives CDR1 DFQATT, CDR2 SNEGSKA (reference sequence). In DNA form, the CDR3 reads TGCAGTGTGCCTCTAGTCCATGAGCAGTTCTTC. Its protein product is CSVPLVHEQFF.

The rearrangement joins TRBV18 to TRBJ1-5, with a weak D call TRBD1 (5 bases). Germline CDR1 and CDR2: KGHSH and LQKENI. V was cut by 6 bases and J by 3 bases, with 15 bases left in between. This CDR3 contains 15 residues. The CDR3 protein is CASSVGPGSNQPQHF. The DNA for the CDR3 is TGTGCCAGCTCGGTGGGGCCAGGGTCCAATCAGCCCCAGCATTTT.

The CDR3 DNA follows: TGTGCCAGCACCCTGACTAGGGGTTACGAGACCCAGTACTTC. Its translation: CASTLTRGYETQYF. The chain employs TRBV2 and TRBJ2-5; a weak D match, TRBD2 (6 bases). Germline CDR1 reads SNHLY; CDR2 reads FYNNEI. CDR3 size: 14 residues. The V end was cut by 7 bases, the J end by 5 bases, with 17 bases between.

V and J are TRBV4-2 and TRBJ1-1; no firm D call. CDR1 LGHNA and CDR2 YNFKEQ come from the germline V gene. The CDR3 totals 13 residues. Trimming took off 3 bases at V and 3 bases at J, with 8 bases between the two ends. Here the CDR3 DNA reads TGTGCCAGCAGCCAGTTCTTGGACACTGAAGCTTTCTTT. This encodes CASSQFLDTEAFF.

Here the CDR3 reads CASSQERGSRGEKLFF. DNA of the CDR3: TGTGCCAGCAGCCAAGAAAGGGGGAGTAGAGGGGAAAAACTGTTTTTT. V is TRBV3-1 (or the pseudogene TRBV3-2) and J is TRBJ1-4; possible D gene TRBD1, 6 bases. Looked up from germline, CDR1 is LGHDT and CDR2 is YNNKEL (reference sequence). This CDR3 region has 16 residues. The V end was cut by 0 bases, the J end by 8 bases, with 16 bases between.

The chain recombines TRBV6-6 with TRBJ2-3; 9 positions agree with TRBD2. V lost 5 bases and J lost 5; bases outside the gene matches: 23. The CDR3 is 20 amino acids. Germline assignment: CDR1 MNHNY and CDR2 SVGAGI (reference sequence). The CDR3 sequence is CASSQTGARGLAGDVDTQYF. The CDR3 DNA is TGTGCCAGCAGTCAAACCGGGGCCCGAGGGTTAGCGGGAGATGTAGATACGCAGTATTTT.

The V and J genes are TRBV30 and TRBJ1-5; no reliable D call. V lost 0 bases and J lost 7, with 7 bases in between. Germline-derived CDR1 and CDR2 are GTSNPN and SVGIG (reference sequence). The CDR3 is 12 residues long. The CDR3 region is CAWSVPGQPQHF. Here the CDR3 DNA reads TGTGCCTGGAGTGTACCGGGCCAGCCCCAGCATTTT.

This chain connects TRBV7-9 to TRBJ1-5; 9 bases match TRBD1. Looked up from germline, CDR1 is SEHNR and CDR2 is FQNEAQ (reference sequence). Trimming cost V 5 bases and J 1 base; bases outside gene matches: 12. The CDR3 totals 18 residues. CDR3 amino acids: CASSRQTGGAWSNQPQHF. The CDR3 DNA reads TGTGCCAGCAGCAGGCAAACAGGGGGCGCTTGGAGCAATCAGCCCCAGCATTTT.

The genes are TRBV5-6 and TRBJ2-7; maybe TRBD1 (6 bases). Per germline, CDR1 SGHDT and CDR2 YYEEEE. The CDR3 is made up of 13 amino acids. The V end was cut by 4 bases, the J end by 5 bases, with 13 bases between. CDR3 coding DNA: TGTGCCAGCAGCCTGGGGTCAGGGGACGAGCAGTACTTC. It is translated as CASSLGSGDEQYF.

The chain's CDR3 is CASSERGGVDTEAFF. DNA for the CDR3: TGTGCCAGCAGCGAAAGGGGTGGGGTGGACACTGAAGCTTTCTTT. V usage is TRBV5-6 and J usage is TRBJ1-1, with D possibly being TRBD1 (5 bases). The CDR3 totals 15 residues. Germline V lookup: CDR1 SGHDT, CDR2 YYEEEE. V was trimmed by 4 bases and J by 3 bases, leaving 16 bases between them.

This clone was counted between two and nine times. The chain joins TRBV6-5 to TRBJ2-1, with 13 bases matching TRBD2. Germline CDR1 reads MNHEY; CDR2 reads SVGAGI. The CDR3 totals 16 residues. The V segment lost 0 bases and the J segment 4 bases; nucleotides outside the gene matches: 0. The CDR3 loop reads CASSYSGLAGYNEQFF. CDR3 in DNA: TGTGCCAGCAGTTACTCGGGACTAGCGGGGTACAATGAGCAGTTCTTC.

This chain uses TRBV10-3 with TRBJ2-2; 7 bases align to TRBD2. The CDR3 runs 13 residues. The V segment lost 8 bases and the J segment 4 bases; nucleotides outside the gene matches: 4. CDR1 and CDR2 from the germline V gene are ENHRY and SYGVKD. CDR3 bases: TGTGCCATCGAGACGGGAGGCACCGGGGAGCTGTTTTTT. This codes for CAIETGGTGELFF.

This CDR3 reads CASSAWTGDTEAFF. The CDR3 coding sequence is TGTGCCAGCAGCGCGTGGACAGGGGATACTGAAGCTTTCTTT. This chain connects TRBV3-1 (or the pseudogene TRBV3-2) to TRBJ1-1; 9 bases map to TRBD1. Looked up from germline, CDR1 is LGHDT and CDR2 is YNNKEL (reference sequence). The ends lost 5 bases at V and 5 bases at J; junction bases unmatched: 6. The CDR3 is 14 amino acids.

The chain joins TRBV3-1 (or the pseudogene TRBV3-2) to TRBJ2-1; 10 nucleotides align to TRBD2. Germline loops: CDR1 LGHDT, CDR2 YNNKEL (reference sequence). The J segment lost 6 bases and the V segment lost 1 base, leaving 3 bases of the junction unmatched. The length of the CDR3 is 15 residues. The DNA for the CDR3 is TGTGCCAGCAGCCAAGGTAGCGGGGGGAGCAATGAGCAGTTCTTC. Its translation is CASSQGSGGSNEQFF.

V gene TRBV4-2 combines with J gene TRBJ1-1, with D unresolved. The CDR3 totals 13 residues. Germline V gene sequence: CDR1 LGHNA, CDR2 YNFKEQ. The V and J ends lost 6 bases and 5 bases respectively, with 13 bases between them. The CDR3 DNA reads TGTGCCAGCAGTCCTAGAGAAGGGACTGAAGCTTTCTTT. Its protein product is CASSPREGTEAFF.

This clone is medium-sized in the sample. The rearrangement joins TRBV3-1 (or the pseudogene TRBV3-2) to TRBJ2-2; the match to TRBD2 covers 9 bases. The length of the CDR3 is 14 residues. V dropped 4 bases and J dropped 8; count of bases not matched to a gene: 5. Germline CDR1 is LGHDT and CDR2 is YNNKEL (reference sequence). CDR3 nucleotides: TGTGCCAGCAGCCCAGCGGGGGGCCGTGGGGAGCTGTTTTTT. Its translation is CASSPAGGRGELFF.

This chain connects TRBV30 to TRBJ1-1, with D maybe TRBD1 (6 bases). CDR3 length: 11 residues. From germline, CDR1 is GTSNPN and CDR2 SVGIG (reference sequence). V lost 4 bases and J 5 bases, leaving 8 bases between the germline ends. CDR3 in amino acids: CAWKRGTEAFF. CDR3 bases: TGTGCCTGGAAAAGGGGGACTGAAGCTTTCTTT.

This chain uses TRBV5-4 with TRBJ2-7, with D possibly TRBD2 on 6 matching bases. CDR3 length: 14 amino acids. Germline loops: CDR1 SGHNT, CDR2 YYREEE (reference sequence). Deletions cut 5 bases from V and 1 base from J, with 13 bases between. In nucleotides, the CDR3 is TGTGCCAGCAGGGAGGGACTGGCGTCCTACGAGCAGTACTTC. Translating it yields CASREGLASYEQYF.

This clone was seen a single time. V and J are TRBV29-1 and TRBJ2-3; no clear D gene. CDR1 is SQVTM and CDR2 is ANQGSEA in the germline V gene. The CDR3 consists of 16 residues. Trimming took off 0 bases at V and 0 bases at J, with 13 bases between the two ends. As DNA, the CDR3 is TGCAGCGTTGAAGATCGCCTAGTCCGTAGCACAGATACGCAGTATTTT. Residues: CSVEDRLVRSTDTQYF.

This sequence joins TRBV28 and TRBJ2-7, with D perhaps TRBD1 (5 bases). Germline CDR1 and CDR2: MDHEN and SYDVKM. The V end was cut by 6 bases, the J end by 2 bases, with 11 bases between. This CDR3 has 13 residues. This chain's CDR3 is CASRGWGTYEQYF. CDR3 bases: TGTGCCAGCAGGGGGTGGGGCACCTACGAGCAGTACTTC.

Details on this clone: Its ends do not fully match the called genes, so a read error is possible. The rearrangement uses TRBV24-1 and TRBJ2-7; possibly TRBD1 for D (6 bases). Germline CDR1 reads KGHDR; CDR2 reads SFDVKD. The CDR3 is 16 residues long. In nucleotides, the CDR3 is TGTGCCACCAGTGATCCAGGGGATAAGAGCTCCTCCGAGCAGTACTTC. It codes for CATSDPGDKSSSEQYF.

The V gene is TRBV29-1, the J gene TRBJ1-1, with a possible D match to TRBD1 (6 bases). CDR1 is SQVTM, CDR2 ANQGSEA, per germline. Trimming left V 6 bases short and J 4 bases short, with 18 bases between. The CDR3 runs to 14 residues. The CDR3 nucleotides are TGCAGCGTCGAAAGGACCAGGGGCGGCACTGAAGCTTTCTTT. Amino acids: CSVERTRGGTEAFF.

This chain links TRBV2 with TRBJ2-2, with D perhaps matching TRBD2 (6 bases). V lost 6 bases, J lost 3 bases, and 17 bases lay in between. The CDR3 is 16 amino acids. CDR1 and CDR2 (germline): SNHLY, FYNNEI. The CDR3 reads CASRGTAGWDTGELFF. CDR3 coding DNA: TGTGCCAGCAGGGGGACGGCGGGATGGGACACCGGGGAGCTGTTTTTT.

The gene calls are TRBV24-1 and TRBJ2-1, with 14 bases that match TRBD2. Trimming at V came to 3 bases and at J to 4 bases, leaving 4 bases not matched to a gene. CDR1 and CDR2 from the germline V gene are KGHDR and SFDVKD. The CDR3 runs 17 residues. Written as DNA, the CDR3 is TGTGCCACCAGTGATGGACTAGCGGGAGGTGGATACAATGAGCAGTTCTTC. It encodes CATSDGLAGGGYNEQFF.

The CDR3, as DNA: TGCAGTGCTAGTTCGGGGGGGGAGCAGTACTTC. Translation: CSASSGGEQYF. The chain has TRBV20-1 and TRBJ2-7; 8 nucleotides align to TRBD2. This CDR3 region has 11 residues. V trimming: 3 bases; J trimming: 7 bases; junction bases outside the gene matches: 2. In germline, CDR1 is DFQATT, CDR2 SNEGSKA (reference sequence).

The chain carries TRBV30 and TRBJ2-1, with 13 bases matching TRBD2. Per germline, CDR1 GTSNPN and CDR2 SVGIG (reference sequence). This CDR3 region has 15 residues. The J segment lost 9 bases and the V segment lost 5 bases, leaving 10 bases of the junction unmatched. The CDR3 sequence is CAWGAGLAGLFEQFF. The CDR3 bases are TGTGCCTGGGGTGCGGGACTAGCGGGATTATTTGAGCAGTTCTTC.

V and J are TRBV5-1 and TRBJ1-1; D is ambiguous. Trimming took off 4 bases at V and 6 bases at J, with 16 bases between the two ends. This CDR3 region has 14 residues. Germline assignment: CDR1 SGHRS and CDR2 YFSETQ. This chain's CDR3 is CASSPPAGSAEAFF. CDR3 nucleotides: TGCGCCAGCAGCCCCCCGGCGGGGTCGGCTGAAGCTTTCTTT. Supplemented by reference TRBV5-1 and TRBJ1-1, the full variable domain reads KAGVTQTPRYLIKTRGQQVTLSCSPISGHRSVSWYQQTPGQGLQFLFEYFSETQRNKGNFPGRFSGRQFSNSRSEMNVSTLELGDSALYLCASSPPAGSAEAFFGQGTRLTVV.

This chain connects TRBV10-3 to TRBJ1-2, with TRBD1 matching 10 bases. This CDR3 has 15 residues. Germline loops: CDR1 ENHRY, CDR2 SYGVKD. V was pared by 3 bases and J by 6 bases, with 7 bases of the junction left unmatched. The DNA for the CDR3 is TGTGCCATCAGTGATCGAGGACAGGGGGGGAATGGCTACACCTTC. It is translated as CAISDRGQGGNGYTF.

J is TRBJ1-1 and V is TRBV6-4; no definite D call. Germline V gene sequence: CDR1 MRHNA, CDR2 SNTAGT. This CDR3 comprises 13 residues. The germline V and J ends were trimmed by 6 bases and 0 bases, with 8 bases remaining between them. CDR3 in amino acids: CASSASVNTEAFF. CDR3 DNA: TGTGCCAGCAGCGCATCAGTGAACACTGAAGCTTTCTTT.

This clone was detected once. The V and J genes are TRBV7-2 and TRBJ2-3; D perhaps matches TRBD2 (6 bases). The CDR3 spans 15 residues. Trimming cost V 6 bases and J 0 bases, with 13 bases left between them. Germline V lookup: CDR1 SGHTA, CDR2 FQGNSA. DNA for the CDR3: TGTGCCAGCAGACCGCCGGGACTTAGCACAGATACGCAGTATTTT. Its protein product is CASRPPGLSTDTQYF.